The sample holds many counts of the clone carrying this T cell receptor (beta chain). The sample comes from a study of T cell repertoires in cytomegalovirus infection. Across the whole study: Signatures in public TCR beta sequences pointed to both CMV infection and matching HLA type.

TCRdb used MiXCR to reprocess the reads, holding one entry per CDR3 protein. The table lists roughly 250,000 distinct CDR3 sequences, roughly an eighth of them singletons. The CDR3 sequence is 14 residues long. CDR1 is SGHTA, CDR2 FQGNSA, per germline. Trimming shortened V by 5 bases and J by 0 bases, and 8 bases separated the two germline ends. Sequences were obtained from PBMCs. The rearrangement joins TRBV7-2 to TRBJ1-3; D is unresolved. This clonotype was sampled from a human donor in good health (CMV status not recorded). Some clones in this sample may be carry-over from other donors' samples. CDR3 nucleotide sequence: TGTGCCAGCAGCGCGGGGTCCTCTGGAAACACCATATATTTT. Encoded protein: CASSAGSSGNTIYF.